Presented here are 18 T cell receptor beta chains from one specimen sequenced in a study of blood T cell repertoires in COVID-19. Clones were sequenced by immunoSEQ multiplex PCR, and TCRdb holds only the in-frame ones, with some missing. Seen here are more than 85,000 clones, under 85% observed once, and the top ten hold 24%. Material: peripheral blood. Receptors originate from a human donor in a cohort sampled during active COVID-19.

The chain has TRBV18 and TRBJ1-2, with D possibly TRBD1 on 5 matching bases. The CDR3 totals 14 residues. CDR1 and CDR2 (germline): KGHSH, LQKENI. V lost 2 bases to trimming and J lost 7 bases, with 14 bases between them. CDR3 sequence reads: CASSPGLQAPGYTF. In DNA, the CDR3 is TGTGCCAGCTCACCAGGCCTACAGGCCCCTGGCTACACCTTC.

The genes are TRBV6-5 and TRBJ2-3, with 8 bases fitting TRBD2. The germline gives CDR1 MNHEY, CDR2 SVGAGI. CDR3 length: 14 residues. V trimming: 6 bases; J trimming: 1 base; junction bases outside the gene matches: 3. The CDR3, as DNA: TGTGCCAGCAGCGGACTAGCCGGCACAGATACGCAGTATTTT. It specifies CASSGLAGTDTQYF.

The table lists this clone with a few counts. CDR3: CASSESGDEQFF. CDR3 sequence (DNA): TGTGCCAGCAGTGAATCGGGGGATGAGCAGTTCTTC. The chain joins TRBV2 to TRBJ2-1, with D perhaps TRBD2 (6 bases). Germline assignment: CDR1 SNHLY and CDR2 FYNNEI. V gave up 2 bases and J gave up 8 bases, with 7 bases separating them. CDR3 length equals 12 residues.

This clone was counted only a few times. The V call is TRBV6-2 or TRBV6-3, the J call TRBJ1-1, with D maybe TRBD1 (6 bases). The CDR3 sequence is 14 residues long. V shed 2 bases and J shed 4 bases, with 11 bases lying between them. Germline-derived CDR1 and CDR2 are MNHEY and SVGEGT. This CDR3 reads CASSYGGSGTEAFF. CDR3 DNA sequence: TGTGCCAGCAGTTACGGGGGCTCGGGCACTGAAGCTTTCTTT.

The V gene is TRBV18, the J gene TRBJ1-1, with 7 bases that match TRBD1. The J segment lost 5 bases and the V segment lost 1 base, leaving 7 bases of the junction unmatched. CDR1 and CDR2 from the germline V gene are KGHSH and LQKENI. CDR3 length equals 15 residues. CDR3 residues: CASSPQTGFETEAFF. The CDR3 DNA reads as TGTGCCAGCTCACCACAGACAGGGTTTGAGACTGAAGCTTTCTTT.

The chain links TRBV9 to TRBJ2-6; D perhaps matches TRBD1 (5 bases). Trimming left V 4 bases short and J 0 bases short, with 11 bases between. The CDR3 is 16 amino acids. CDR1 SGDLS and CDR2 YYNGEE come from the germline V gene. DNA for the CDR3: TGTGCCAGCAGCCCCCGGACATTCTCTGGGGCCAACGTCCTGACTTTC. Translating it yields CASSPRTFSGANVLTF.

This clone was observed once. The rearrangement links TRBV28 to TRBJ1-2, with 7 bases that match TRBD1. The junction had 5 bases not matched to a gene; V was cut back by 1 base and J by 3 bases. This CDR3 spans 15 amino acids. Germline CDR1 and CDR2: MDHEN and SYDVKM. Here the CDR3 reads CASSLLGQQYYGYTF. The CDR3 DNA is TGTGCCAGCAGTTTATTGGGACAGCAGTACTATGGCTACACCTTC.

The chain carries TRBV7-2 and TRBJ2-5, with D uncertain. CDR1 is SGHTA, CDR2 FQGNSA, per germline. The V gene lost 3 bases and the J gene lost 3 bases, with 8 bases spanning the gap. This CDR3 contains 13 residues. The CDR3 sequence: CASSFWQKETQYF. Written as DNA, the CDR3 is TGTGCCAGCAGCTTTTGGCAGAAAGAGACCCAGTACTTC.

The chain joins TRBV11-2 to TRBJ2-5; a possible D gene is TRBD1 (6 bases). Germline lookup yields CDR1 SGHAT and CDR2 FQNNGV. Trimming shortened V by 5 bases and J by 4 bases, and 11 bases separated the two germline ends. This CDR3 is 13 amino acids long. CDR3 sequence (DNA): TGTGCCAGCAGCGCGGACAGAGGAGAGACCCAGTACTTC. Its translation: CASSADRGETQYF.

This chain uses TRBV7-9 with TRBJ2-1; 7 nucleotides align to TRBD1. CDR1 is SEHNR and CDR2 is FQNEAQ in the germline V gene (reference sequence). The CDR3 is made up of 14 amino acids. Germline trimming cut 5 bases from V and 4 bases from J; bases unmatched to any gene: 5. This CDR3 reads CASSPRDSYNEQFF. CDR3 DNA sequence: TGTGCCAGCAGCCCCCGGGACAGTTACAATGAGCAGTTCTTC.

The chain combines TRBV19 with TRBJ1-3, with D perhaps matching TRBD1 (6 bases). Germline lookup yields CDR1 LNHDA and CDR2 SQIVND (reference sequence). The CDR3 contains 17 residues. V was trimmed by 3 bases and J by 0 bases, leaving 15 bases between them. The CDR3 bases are TGTGCCAGTAGTATCGGACAGCGTGCATCCTCTGGAAACACCATATATTTT. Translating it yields CASSIGQRASSGNTIYF.

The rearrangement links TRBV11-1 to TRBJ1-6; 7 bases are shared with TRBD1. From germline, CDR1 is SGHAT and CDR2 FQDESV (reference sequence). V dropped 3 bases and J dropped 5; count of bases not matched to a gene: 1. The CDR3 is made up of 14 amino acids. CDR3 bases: TGTGCCAGCAGCTTCAGGGGGAATAATTCACCCCTCCACTTT. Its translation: CASSFRGNNSPLHF. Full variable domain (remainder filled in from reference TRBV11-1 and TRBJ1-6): EAEVAQSPRYKITEKSQAVAFWCDPISGHATLYWYRQILGQGPELLVQFQDESVVDDSQLPKDRFSAERLKGVDSTLKIQPAELGDSAMYLCASSFRGNNSPLHFGNGTRLTVT.

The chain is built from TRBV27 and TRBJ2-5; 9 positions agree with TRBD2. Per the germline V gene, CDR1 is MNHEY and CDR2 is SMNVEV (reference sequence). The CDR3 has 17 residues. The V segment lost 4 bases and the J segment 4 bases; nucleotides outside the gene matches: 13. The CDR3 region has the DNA TGTGCCAGCAGTTCGGGGGCGAGCGGGAGGATTCGAGAGACCCAGTACTTC. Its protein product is CASSSGASGRIRETQYF.

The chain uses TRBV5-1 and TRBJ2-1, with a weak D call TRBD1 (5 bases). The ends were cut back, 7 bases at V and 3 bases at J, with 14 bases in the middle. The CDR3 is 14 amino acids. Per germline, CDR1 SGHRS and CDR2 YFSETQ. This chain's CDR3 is CASYTSDNYNEQFF. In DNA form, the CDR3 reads TGCGCCAGCTACACCTCGGACAACTACAATGAGCAGTTCTTC.

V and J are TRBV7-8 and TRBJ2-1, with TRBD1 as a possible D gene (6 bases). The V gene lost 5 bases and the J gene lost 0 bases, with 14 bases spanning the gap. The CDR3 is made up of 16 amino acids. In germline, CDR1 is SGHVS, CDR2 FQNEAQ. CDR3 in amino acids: CASSLGQLHSYNEQFF. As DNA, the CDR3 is TGTGCCAGCAGCCTCGGACAGTTACACTCCTACAATGAGCAGTTCTTC. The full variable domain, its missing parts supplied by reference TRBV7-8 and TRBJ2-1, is GAGVSQSPRYKVAKRGQDVALRCDPISGHVSLFWYQQALGQGPEFLTYFQNEAQLDKSGLPSDRFFAERPEGSVSTLKIQRTQQEDSAVYLCASSLGQLHSYNEQFFGPGTRLTVL.

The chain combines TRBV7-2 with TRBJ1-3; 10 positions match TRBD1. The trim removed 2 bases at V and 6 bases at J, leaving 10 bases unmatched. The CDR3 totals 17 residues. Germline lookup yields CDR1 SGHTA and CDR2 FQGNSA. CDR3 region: CASSLRKGQGGKNTIYF. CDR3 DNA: TGTGCCAGCAGCTTAAGGAAAGGACAGGGGGGTAAAAACACCATATATTTT.

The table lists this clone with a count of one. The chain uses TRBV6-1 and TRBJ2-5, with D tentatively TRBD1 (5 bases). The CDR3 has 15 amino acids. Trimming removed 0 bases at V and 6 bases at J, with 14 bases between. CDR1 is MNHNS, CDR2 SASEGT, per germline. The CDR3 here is CASSEALGVAKTQYF. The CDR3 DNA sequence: TGTGCCAGCAGTGAAGCGCTAGGGGTTGCAAAGACCCAGTACTTC.

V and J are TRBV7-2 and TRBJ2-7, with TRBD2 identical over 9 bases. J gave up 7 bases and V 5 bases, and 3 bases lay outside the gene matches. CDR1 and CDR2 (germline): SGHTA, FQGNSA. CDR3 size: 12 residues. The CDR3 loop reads CASSGLAGEQYF. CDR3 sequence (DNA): TGTGCCAGCAGCGGGCTAGCGGGAGAGCAGTACTTC.